This T cell receptor beta chain appears in the sequencing data of a study of cytomegalovirus exposure and HLA in healthy donors. About the study: Drawn from HLA-typed donors, some 80 million unique TCRs were held in an early data release. Researchers found that just over 80% of 398 genotyped donors fell within the Caucasian-associated ancestry cluster.

V gave up 6 bases and J gave up 4 bases; unmatched junction bases: 8. CDR3 length: 15 residues. CDR1 and CDR2 (germline): LNHDA, SQIVND (reference sequence). A multiplex PCR was run with 60 Vbeta primers and 13 Jbeta primers. Sequencing used immunoSEQ multiplex PCR; TCRdb keeps in-frame clones, though not all of them. The sample has under 200,000 clones; 60% to 85% are singletons. The sequencing input was PBMCs. The rearrangement uses TRBV19 and TRBJ2-3; 9 bases match TRBD2. This clonotype was sampled from a female donor in good health and CMV-seronegative. The CDR3 DNA reads as TGTGCCAGTAGCAATAGCGGGAGAGCGGCAGATACGCAGTATTTT. Amino acid sequence: CASSNSGRAADTQYF.